These 21 T cell receptor beta chains came from one sample sequenced in a study of tumor-infiltrating lymphocytes in primary liver carcinoma. Researchers generated TCR beta cDNA from approximately 450 ng of total RNA, relying on a constant-region primer. Nested multiplex PCR, run for three rounds with slightly modified ARM-PCR, yielded TCR beta libraries. The two initial PCR rounds, roughly 10 cycles each, used TRBV1-TRBV30 forward and C-beta reverse primers. TCRdb re-called the multiplex PCR reads with MiXCR, one entry per CDR3 protein. The table lists over 100,000 distinct CDR3 sequences, 55% to 70% of them singletons. The tissue used was unsorted bulk material of 20-30 mg. RNA and DNA were co-extracted from it with the AllPrep DNA/RNA mini kit. The sequenced sample was tumor-adjacent normal liver tissue. Every receptor here comes from a woman between 55 and 75 years old with primary liver carcinoma and hepatitis B virus infection.

With regard to this clonotype: At one boundary the junction diverges from the germline segment, which might be a read error. This sequence joins TRBV7-9 and TRBJ2-1; 8 bases match TRBD1. The CDR3 length is 15 residues. Germline V gene lookup returns CDR1 SEHNR and CDR2 FQNEAQ (reference sequence). CDR3 amino acids: CASSSQQGAYNEQFF. CDR3 in DNA: TGTGCTAGCAGCTCGCAACAGGGGGCCTACAATGAGCAGTTCTTC. Supplemented by reference TRBV7-9 and TRBJ2-1, the full variable domain reads DTGVSQNPRHKITKRGQNVTFRCDPISEHNRLYWYRQTLGQGPEFLTYFQNEAQLEKSRLLSDRFSAERPKGSFSTLEIQRTEQGDSAMYLCASSSQQGAYNEQFFGPGTRLTVL.

Remarks on this clonotype: At one boundary the junction diverges from the germline segment, which might be a read error. The chain joins TRBV7-9 to TRBJ1-1; 8 positions match TRBD1. The CDR3 is 16 residues long. Germline-derived CDR1 and CDR2 are SEHNR and FQNEAQ (reference sequence). The CDR3 nucleotides are TGTGCCAGCAGCTCAGGACAGGGTATATTGAACATTGAAGCTTCCTTT. This codes for CASSSGQGILNIEASF.

Comment on this clonotype: This likely comes from a read error, as the CDR3 has no conserved phenylalanine or tryptophan at its end. The DNA is omitted, as the CDR3 cannot be located on it reliably, and the CDR3 follows TCRdb's listing. V usage is TRBV12-3 or TRBV12-4 and J usage is TRBJ2-1. The CDR3 is 11 residues long, ends included. The CDR3 loop is CASSFQAGHFL.

About this clonotype: This may stem from a read error, because a much larger clone lies one nucleotide away. The chain employs TRBV6-5 and TRBJ1-6, with 7 bases that match TRBD1. Germline lookup yields CDR1 MNHEY and CDR2 SVGAGI. CDR3 length equals 14 residues. This CDR3 reads CASSEGQLNTPLHF. CDR3 in DNA: TGTGCCAGCAGTGAGGGACAGCTTAATACACCCCTCCACTTT.

The V gene is TRBV11-2, the J gene TRBJ2-3, with 7 positions matching TRBD2. The CDR3 extends over 15 amino acids. Germline V gives CDR1 SGHAT, CDR2 FQNNGV. V lost 7 bases, J lost 4 bases, and 11 bases stayed unmatched. The CDR3 region is CASNSRQAGPDTQYF. DNA for the CDR3: TGTGCCAGCAACTCGAGACAAGCGGGACCAGATACGCAGTATTTT. The full variable domain, rest sourced from reference TRBV11-2 and TRBJ2-3, is EAGVAQSPRYKIIEKRQSVAFWCNPISGHATLYWYQQILGQGPKLLIQFQNNGVVDDSQLPKDRFSAERLKGVDSTLKIQPAKLEDSAVYLCASNSRQAGPDTQYFGPGTRLTVL.

Remarks on this clonotype: At one boundary the junction diverges from the germline segment, which might be a read error. The gene calls are TRBV7-9 and TRBJ2-7, with D possibly being TRBD1 (8 bases). Looked up from germline, CDR1 is SEHNR and CDR2 is FQNEAQ (reference sequence). This CDR3 contains 14 residues. CDR3 residues: CVSSHRGGGYEQYF. The DNA for the CDR3 is TGTGTCAGCAGCCACAGGGGGGGAGGCTACGAGCAGTACTTC.

Regarding this clonotype: One junction end does not reproduce the germline sequence, and a read error may be involved. The chain is built from TRBV11-2 and TRBJ2-5, with 9 bases aligning to TRBD2. Per germline, CDR1 SGHAT and CDR2 FQNNGV. This CDR3 is 16 amino acids long. This CDR3 is CASSYSRGSGRDTQFF. The CDR3, as DNA: TGTGCCAGCAGCTACTCCCGTGGTAGCGGGAGAGATACCCAGTTTTTC.

Concerning this clonotype itself: Its ends do not fully match the called genes, so a read error is possible. The chain carries TRBV11-2 and TRBJ2-3; D gene ambiguous. The CDR3 length is 15 residues. The germline V gene has CDR1 SGHAT and CDR2 FQNNGV. The DNA of the CDR3 is TGTGCCAGCAGCTTAGGCGCGAAGGGCACGGATACGCACTATTTT. It translates to CASSLGAKGTDTHYF.

To note about this clonotype: One junction end disagrees with the germline gene, perhaps due to a read error. The V call is TRBV6-6, the J call TRBJ2-7, with 12 bases identical to TRBD2. Germline V gene sequence: CDR1 MNHNY, CDR2 SVGAGI (reference sequence). This CDR3 has 16 residues. CDR3 in DNA: TGTGCCAGCAGTCTGACTAGCGGGAGTATATCCTACGAGCAGTACTTT. Its protein product is CASSLTSGSISYEQYF.

Concerning this clonotype itself: A read error may explain this, as a much larger clone is one base away. The J gene is TRBJ1-2, the V gene TRBV5-1; no clear D gene. CDR3 size: 13 residues. Looked up from germline, CDR1 is SGHRS and CDR2 is YFSETQ. As DNA, the CDR3 is TGCGCCAGCAACTTGGGGTCTCCTTATGGCTACACCTTC. Its protein is CASNLGSPYGYTF.

Concerning this clonotype: This clone may be a read error of a much larger clone one base away. This CDR3 reads CASSKGVEANYDYTF. CDR3 nucleotides: TGTGCCAGCAGCAAGGGCGTCGAAGCTAACTATGACTACACCTTC. The chain couples TRBV5-4 to TRBJ1-2; D is uncertain. Per the germline V gene, CDR1 is SGHNT and CDR2 is YYREEE (reference sequence). The length of the CDR3 is 15 residues.

In its sample, this clonotype is medium-sized. V and J are TRBV11-2 and TRBJ1-5; D perhaps matches TRBD1 (5 bases). CDR1 and CDR2 from the germline V gene are SGHAT and FQNNGV. V lost 4 bases, J lost 5 bases, and 15 bases lay in between. This CDR3 is built from 15 residues. Here the CDR3 reads CASSSHGGEDQPQHF. The CDR3 DNA sequence: TGTGCCAGCAGCTCGCACGGGGGAGAGGATCAGCCCCAGCATTTT.

The chain recombines TRBV2 with TRBJ2-7, with D unresolved. Germline V gives CDR1 SNHLY, CDR2 FYNNEI. The CDR3 spans 15 residues. V was pared by 3 bases and J by 6 bases, with 18 bases between. DNA of the CDR3: TGTGCCAGCAGTGAGGCGTGTCTGGAATCGAGCGAGCAGTACTTC. Amino acids: CASSEACLESSEQYF.

To note about this clonotype: At one end the junction does not follow the germline gene, possibly because of a read error. V gene TRBV7-8 combines with J gene TRBJ2-1; 7 nucleotides agree with TRBD2. CDR1 is SGHVS, CDR2 FQNEAQ, per germline. The CDR3 is 16 amino acids. The CDR3: CASSPLGSGIRDEEFF. In nucleotides, the CDR3 is TGTGCCAGCAGCCCCCTGGGGAGCGGGATAAGGGATGAGGAGTTCTTC.

The chain employs TRBV11-2 and TRBJ2-7, with a weak D call TRBD2 (5 bases). The CDR3 totals 16 residues. V was cut by 4 bases and J by 6 bases, with 22 bases left in between. The germline V gene has CDR1 SGHAT and CDR2 FQNNGV. The CDR3 protein is CASSYGSRASGSEQYF. The CDR3 DNA reads as TGTGCCAGCAGCTACGGCTCGAGGGCATCGGGAAGCGAGCAGTACTTC.

The chain combines TRBV28 with TRBJ2-3, with 14 bases that match TRBD2. Germline CDR1 MDHEN, CDR2 SYDVKM. The trim removed 9 bases at V and 4 bases at J, leaving 12 bases unmatched. This CDR3 is built from 17 residues. CDR3 DNA sequence: TGTGCCAGAACTGTACTACGACTAGCGGGAGGGTCAGATACGCAGTATTTT. The encoded protein is CARTVLRLAGGSDTQYF.

The gene calls are TRBV28 and TRBJ2-1, with D perhaps matching TRBD2 (7 bases). The V gene lost 2 bases and the J gene lost 4 bases, with 18 bases spanning the gap. CDR3 length equals 17 residues. Germline CDR1 is MDHEN and CDR2 is SYDVKM. In DNA form, the CDR3 reads TGTGCCAGCAGTTTAGGGGGGGGGCCTTCGTTGTACAATGAGCAGTTCTTC. It translates to CASSLGGGPSLYNEQFF.

Regarding this clonotype: This could be a read error, since a much larger clone is one nucleotide away. The final CDR3 position lacks the conserved phenylalanine or tryptophan, pointing to a likely read error. V is TRBV11-2 and J is TRBJ1-1; D remains ambiguous. The germline gives CDR1 SGHAT, CDR2 FQNNGV. V lost 5 bases and J lost 5, with 12 bases in between. CDR3 size: 13 residues. CDR3 sequence: CASSLHGGTEAFL. The CDR3 DNA follows: TGTGCCAGCAGCCTTCACGGTGGGACTGAAGCTTTCTTA.

Details on this clonotype: A much larger clone differs by one base, so this may be a read error. The V and J genes are TRBV28 and TRBJ2-5; possibly TRBD1 for D (6 bases). Germline V gene data show CDR1 as MDHEN and CDR2 as SYDVKM. Between the trimmed V and J ends, which lost 5 bases and 7 bases, there was a span of 20 bases. The CDR3 is made up of 15 amino acids. The CDR3 bases are TGTGCCAGCAGTACCGATGGGGGCCGGGTTCGGACCCAGTACTTC. Translating it yields CASSTDGGRVRTQYF.

This clonotype turned up a few times. A read error is possible here, since a much larger clone lies one base away. V and J are TRBV5-6 and TRBJ2-1; unclear D gene. Per germline, CDR1 SGHDT and CDR2 YYEEEE. CDR3 length equals 12 residues. V was clipped by 1 base and J by 9 bases, with 8 bases between them. The CDR3 loop is CASSLLESEQFF. In DNA form, the CDR3 reads TGTGCCAGCAGCTTGCTCGAGAGTGAGCAGTTCTTC.

Here the CDR3 DNA reads TGTGCCAGCTCACCACTTTCTACTAGCGGGATTCGGCCCTACGAGCAGTACTTC. Protein: CASSPLSTSGIRPYEQYF. V gene TRBV18 combines with J gene TRBJ2-7, with 10 bases fitting TRBD2. There are 18 residues in the CDR3. Trimming at V came to 1 base and at J to 2 bases, leaving 11 bases not matched to a gene. The germline V gene has CDR1 KGHSH and CDR2 LQKENI.